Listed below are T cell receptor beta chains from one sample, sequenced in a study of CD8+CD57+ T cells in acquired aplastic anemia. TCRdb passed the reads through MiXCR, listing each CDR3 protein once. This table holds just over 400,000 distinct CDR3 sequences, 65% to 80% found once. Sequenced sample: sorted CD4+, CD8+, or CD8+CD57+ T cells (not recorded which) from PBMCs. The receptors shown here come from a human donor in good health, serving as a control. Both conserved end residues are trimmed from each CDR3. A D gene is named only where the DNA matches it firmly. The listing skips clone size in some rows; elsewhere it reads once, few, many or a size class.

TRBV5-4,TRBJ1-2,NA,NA,ASRESINGYT
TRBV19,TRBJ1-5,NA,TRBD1,ASYRDREPYRIQH
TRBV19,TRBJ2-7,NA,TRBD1,ASSLNGQGSYAQY
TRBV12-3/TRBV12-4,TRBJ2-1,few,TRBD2,ASSLGGGGRNEQF
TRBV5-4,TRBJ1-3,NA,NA,ASSLGRYGNSGNTIY
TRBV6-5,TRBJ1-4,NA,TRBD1,ASSYYRGRREKLF
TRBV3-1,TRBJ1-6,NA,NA,ASSTGTENSPLH
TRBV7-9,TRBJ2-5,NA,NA,ASSQGRLEPQY
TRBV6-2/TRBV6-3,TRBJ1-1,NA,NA,ATRYTPHGVRGRAEAF
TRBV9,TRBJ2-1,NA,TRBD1,ASSSGQAGNEQL
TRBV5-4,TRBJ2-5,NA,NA,ASSSVTGGETQY
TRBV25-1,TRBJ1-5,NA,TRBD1,ASSQAGTGGDQPQH
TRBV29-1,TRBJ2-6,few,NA,SVVGDSGANVLT
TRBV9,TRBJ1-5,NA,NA,ASSVSGLTSGEH
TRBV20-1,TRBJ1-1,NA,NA,SVIRFITEAF
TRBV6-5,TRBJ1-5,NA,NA,ASSDLDPRSSNQPQH
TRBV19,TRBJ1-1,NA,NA,AVSGTPNTEAF
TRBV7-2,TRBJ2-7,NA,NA,ASSVGDEQYFGP
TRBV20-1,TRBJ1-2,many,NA,SAPPSVSENYGYT
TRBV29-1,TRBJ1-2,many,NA,SASLGATANYGYT
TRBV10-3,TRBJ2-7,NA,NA,ASSLTLSGGGHT
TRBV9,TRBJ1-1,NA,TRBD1,ASSAGTGAGEKL
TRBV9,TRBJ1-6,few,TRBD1,ASRTDRGPLH
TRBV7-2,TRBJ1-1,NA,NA,ASSLAGLLATETF
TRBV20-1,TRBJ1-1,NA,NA,SVFRTEATQAF
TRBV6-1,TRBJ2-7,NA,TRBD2,ASSGGLRGYEQY
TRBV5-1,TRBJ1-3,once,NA,ASSLFPEDEGNTIY
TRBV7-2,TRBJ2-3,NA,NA,ASSLVASTEAQY
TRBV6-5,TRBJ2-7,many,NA,ASSHGNRACEQY
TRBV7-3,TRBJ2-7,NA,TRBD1,ASSFEGASPLEQY
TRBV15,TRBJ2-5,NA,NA,ATSREAEETQY
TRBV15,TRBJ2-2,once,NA,ATSRATGSIDTEAF
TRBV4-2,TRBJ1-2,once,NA,ASSQDVAGDNYGYT
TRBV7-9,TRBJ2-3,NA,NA,ASSLDQAAGPDTQY
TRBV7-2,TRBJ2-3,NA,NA,ASSSSLATQY
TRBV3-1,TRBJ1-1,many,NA,ASSQGWEAF
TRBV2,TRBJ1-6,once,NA,ASSVTSSYTSPLH
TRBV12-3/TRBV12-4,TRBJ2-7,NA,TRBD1,ATTPGTGSNEQY
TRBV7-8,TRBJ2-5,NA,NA,ASRPVDSEKLPLY
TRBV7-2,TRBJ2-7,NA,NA,ASSPHGQNYEQY
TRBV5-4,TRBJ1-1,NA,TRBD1,ASSPQGGSAF
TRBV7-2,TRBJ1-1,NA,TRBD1,ASSVTGAYTEAY
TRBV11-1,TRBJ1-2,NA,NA,ASSSRRGYT
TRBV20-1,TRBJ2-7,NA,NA,SAGRFGAMESYEQY
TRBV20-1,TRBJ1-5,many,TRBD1,SARIDRDQPQH
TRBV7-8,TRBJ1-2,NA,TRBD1,ASSLTYGQERYGYT
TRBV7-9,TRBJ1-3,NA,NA,ASSPGDSGTGNT
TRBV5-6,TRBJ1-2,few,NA,ASRGDIHPGDYGYT
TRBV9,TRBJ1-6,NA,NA,ASSVDPGTYYGFH
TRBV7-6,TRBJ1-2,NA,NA,ASSARYGYT
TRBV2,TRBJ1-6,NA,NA,ASSALGETQNFSPGT
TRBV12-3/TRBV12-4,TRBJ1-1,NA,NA,ASRFGRTEAF
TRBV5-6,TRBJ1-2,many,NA,ASSLEGVGGYT